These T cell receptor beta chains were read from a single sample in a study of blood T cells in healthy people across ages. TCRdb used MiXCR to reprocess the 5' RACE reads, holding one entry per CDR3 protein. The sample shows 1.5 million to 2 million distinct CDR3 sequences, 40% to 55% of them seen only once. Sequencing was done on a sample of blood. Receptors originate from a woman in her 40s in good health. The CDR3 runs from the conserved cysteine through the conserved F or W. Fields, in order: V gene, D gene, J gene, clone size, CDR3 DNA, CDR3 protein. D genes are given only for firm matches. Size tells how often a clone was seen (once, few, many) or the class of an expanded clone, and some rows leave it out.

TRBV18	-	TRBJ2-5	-	TGTGCCAGCTCACCACGTGGAGCCAAAGAGACCCAGTACTTC	CASSPRGAKETQYF
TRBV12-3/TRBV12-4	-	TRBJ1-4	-	TGTGCCAGCAGTAAAGGACACGTCGGTCATGAAAAACTGTTTTTT	CASSKGHVGHEKLFF
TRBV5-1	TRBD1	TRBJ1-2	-	TGCGCCAGCAGCGATGTCGGACAGGGGGTTATTGGCTACACCTTC	CASSDVGQGVIGYTF
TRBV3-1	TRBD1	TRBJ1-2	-	TGTGCCAGCAGCCATGGTGGGGACAGGGTCGATGGCTACACCTTC	CASSHGGDRVDGYTF
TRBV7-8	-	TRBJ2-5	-	TGTGCCAGCAGCTTAGTTCTCAACCCACAAGAGACCCAGTACTTC	CASSLVLNPQETQYF
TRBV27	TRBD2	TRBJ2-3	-	TGTGCCAGCAGAAGACTAGCGGGGGGGCTGGGGACAGATACGCGGTATTTT	CASRRLAGGLGTDTRYF
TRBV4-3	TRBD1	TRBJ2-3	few	TGCGCCAGCAGCCAAGATAGCGCCGGGACAGGGTTCAGGGTAACGCAGTATTTT	CASSQDSAGTGFRVTQYF
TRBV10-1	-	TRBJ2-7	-	TGCGCCAGCAGTCGGACCCGGAGCCACGAGCAGTACTTC	CASSRTRSHEQYF
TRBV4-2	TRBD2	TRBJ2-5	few	TGTGCCAGCAGCCAAATTAATCAGCGGGGCTACGGGGAGACCCAGTACTTC	CASSQINQRGYGETQYF
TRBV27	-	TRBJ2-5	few	TGTGCCAGCAGTTTATCCTCTTATCGGCAGCAGTACTTC	CASSLSSYRQQYF
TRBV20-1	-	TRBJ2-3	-	TGCAGTGCTAGAGATATGGGGACAGATACGCAGTATTTT	CSARDMGTDTQYF
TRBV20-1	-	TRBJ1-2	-	TGCAGTGCTAGGGCACAGGTTTCCAATGGCTACACCTTC	CSARAQVSNGYTF
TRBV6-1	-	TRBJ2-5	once	TGTGCCAGCAGGCCCTTACTGAGCCCTGAGGTTGGCCAAGAGACCCAGTACTTC	CASRPLLSPEVGQETQYF
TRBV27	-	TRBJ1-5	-	TGTGCCAGCAGTCCCTCGGGCGGACAAATCAATCAGCCCCAGCATTTT	CASSPSGGQINQPQHF
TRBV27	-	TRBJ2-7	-	TGTGCCAGCAGTTGGCGGAAGACTTCCTACGAGCAGTACTTC	CASSWRKTSYEQYF
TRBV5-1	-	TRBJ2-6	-	TGCGCCAGCAGCTCCGTGACGAGCCCCTCAAACTCTGGGGCCAACGTCCTGACTTTC	CASSSVTSPSNSGANVLTF
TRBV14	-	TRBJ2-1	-	TGTGCCAGCAGCCGAAGTGGGACGGGGGAGCAGTTCTTC	CASSRSGTGEQFF
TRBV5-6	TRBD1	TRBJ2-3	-	TGTGCCAGCAGCTTGACAGGGGGCGCAACAGATACGCAGTATTTT	CASSLTGGATDTQYF
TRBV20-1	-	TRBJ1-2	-	TGCAGTGCCGAAAAGGCCGGGGATGGCGGCTATGGCTACACCTTC	CSAEKAGDGGYGYTF
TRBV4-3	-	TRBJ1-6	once	TGCGCCAGCAGCCAGGGGGGAAATAGTTCACCCCTCCACTTT	CASSQGGNSSPLHF
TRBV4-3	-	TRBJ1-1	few	TGCGCCAGCAGCCAAGAAGGGGGGCAGACTGAAGCTTTCTTT	CASSQEGGQTEAFF
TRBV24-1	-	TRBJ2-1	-	TGTGCCACCCAAAGAGAGCGATACGGTCAGGTTGAGCAGTTCTTC	CATQRERYGQVEQFF
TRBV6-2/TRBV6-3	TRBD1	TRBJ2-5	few	TGTGCCAGCAGACGACAGGGGGCGGTCCAAGAGACCCAGTACTTC	CASRRQGAVQETQYF
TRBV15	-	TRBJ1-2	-	TGTGCCACCAGCAGTGGCGTTACAGGGATTCTAGAGGGCTACACCTTC	CATSSGVTGILEGYTF
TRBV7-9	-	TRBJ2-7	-	TGTGCCAGCAGCTCGACAGTGAGTAACGAGCAGTACTTC	CASSSTVSNEQYF
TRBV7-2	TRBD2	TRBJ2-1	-	TGTGCCAGCAGCTTTTTGACTAGCGGGGTCCTCAATGAGCAGTTCTTC	CASSFLTSGVLNEQFF
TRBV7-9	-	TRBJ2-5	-	TGTGCCAGCCGCCAAGGGGGTTTGAAAGAGACCCAGTACTTC	CASRQGGLKETQYF
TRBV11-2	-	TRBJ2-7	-	TGTGCCAGCAGCTTAGTCGCGTCGGTCAGCTCCTACGAGCAGTACTTC	CASSLVASVSSYEQYF
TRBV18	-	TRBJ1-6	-	TGTGCCAGCTCACCACCGGCTTCACCCCTCCACTTT	CASSPPASPLHF
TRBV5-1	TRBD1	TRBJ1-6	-	TGCGCCAGCAGCTTGACCGGGACAGCCAATAATTCACCCCTCCACTTT	CASSLTGTANNSPLHF
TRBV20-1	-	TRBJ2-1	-	TGCAGTGCTAGGCAGGGTTACAATGAGCAGTTCTTC	CSARQGYNEQFF
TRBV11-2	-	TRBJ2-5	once	TGTGCCAGCGGAGACTACACTCAAGAGACCCAGTACTTC	CASGDYTQETQYF
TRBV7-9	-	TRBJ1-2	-	TGTGCCAGCAGCTTAGCTCCAGGCCTGAAGGGCTATGGCTACACCTTC	CASSLAPGLKGYGYTF
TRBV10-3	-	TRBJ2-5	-	TGTGCCATCAGTGTAGAATTGGAGACCCAGTACTTC	CAISVELETQYF
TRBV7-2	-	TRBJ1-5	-	TGTGCCAGCAGCTTAGACGTGACGGACAATCAGCCCCAGCATTTT	CASSLDVTDNQPQHF
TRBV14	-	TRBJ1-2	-	TGTGCCAGCAGCCTTTTGACAGATTACAACTATGGCTACACCTTC	CASSLLTDYNYGYTF
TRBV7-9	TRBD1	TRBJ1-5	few	TGTGCCAGCAGCTTATCGAAACCCGGGACAGGGATTCTTAGCAATCAGCCCCAGCATTTT	CASSLSKPGTGILSNQPQHF
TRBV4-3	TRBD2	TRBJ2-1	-	TGCGCCAGCAGCCAAGAGGGACCCGGGGGGGCTCCCGGTGAGCAGTTCTTC	CASSQEGPGGAPGEQFF
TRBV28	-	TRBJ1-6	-	TGTGCCAGCAACTCTCCAGGGAAAAAGACCCTCCACTTT	CASNSPGKKTLHF
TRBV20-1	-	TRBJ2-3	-	TGCAGTGCCCCCCCCGGGGCTACCACAGATACGCAGTATTTT	CSAPPGATTDTQYF
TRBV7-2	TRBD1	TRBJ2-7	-	TGTGCCAGCAGCTTGGTTTCTCCCGGGACAGGGGGCCACGAGCAGTACTTC	CASSLVSPGTGGHEQYF
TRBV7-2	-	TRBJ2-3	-	TGTGCCAGCAGCTTAGAAGGGCAGGGGTTAACCACAGATACGCAGTATTTT	CASSLEGQGLTTDTQYF
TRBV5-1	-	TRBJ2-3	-	TGCGCCAGCAGCTTGACAACTAGGGCAGATACGCAGTATTTT	CASSLTTRADTQYF
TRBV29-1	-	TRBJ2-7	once	TGCAGCGTTGATGCCGCCAGGAGGACCTACGAGCAGTACTTC	CSVDAARRTYEQYF
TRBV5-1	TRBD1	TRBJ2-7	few	TGCGCCAGCAGCATTGGGACAGGGGGCAACGAGCAGTACTTC	CASSIGTGGNEQYF
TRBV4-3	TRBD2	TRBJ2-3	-	TGCGCCAGCAGCCTTACACTAGCGGGGACCCGATGGAGAGATACGCAGTATTTT	CASSLTLAGTRWRDTQYF
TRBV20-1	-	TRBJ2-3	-	TGCAGTGACCAGACTGGAGATACGCAGTATTTT	CSDQTGDTQYF
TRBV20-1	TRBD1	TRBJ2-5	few	TGCAGTGCAAGGTCGGGACAGGGGACCCAGTACTTC	CSARSGQGTQYF
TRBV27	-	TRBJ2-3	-	TGTGCCAGCAGGCCTGCACGGGGGGCAACCACAGATACGCAGTATTTT	CASRPARGATTDTQYF
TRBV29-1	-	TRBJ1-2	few	TGCAGCGCCCACGGGGCTCTTGGCCGTGGCTACACCTTC	CSAHGALGRGYTF
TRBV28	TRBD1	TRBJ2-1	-	TGTGCCAGCAGGCAGACAGGGGATAGCTCCTACAATGAGCAGTTCTTC	CASRQTGDSSYNEQFF